A single sample gave rise to the 16 T cell receptor beta chains below, sequenced in a study of Tregs in tolerant kidney transplant recipients. Recipients received nonmyeloablative bone marrow transplants from related graft donors, with transient mixed chimerism. TCRdb keeps only in-frame clones here, not all; method: immunoSEQ multiplex PCR. With some 15,000 clones in the sample, the ten largest clones hold approximately 3.5%. The sequenced sample was CD4+ T cells from blood (PBMCs), obtained 12 months after the transplant. These receptors came from a human patient who received a combined kidney and bone marrow transplant. Some T cells here may be from the graft donor.

Note on this clone: The sequenced fragment ends 3 residues before the CDR3 boundary, so the rest is inferred from the germline J gene. V is TRBV7-2 and J is TRBJ2-5; 12 bases are shared with TRBD2. Germline V gene sequence: CDR1 SGHTA, CDR2 FQGNSA. V shed 5 bases, J shed 4 bases, and the junction held 5 bases outside the gene matches. The length of the CDR3 is 15 residues. This CDR3 reads CASSPGLAGLETQYF. The sequenced part of the CDR3 DNA is TGTGCCAGCAGCCCGGGACTAGCGGGCCTAGAGACC.

With respect to this clone: Sequencing ends 3 residues short of the CDR3 end; the germline J gene provides the rest. V usage is TRBV7-3 and J usage is TRBJ2-5, with TRBD2 identical over 11 bases. This CDR3 is built from 15 residues. V lost 5 bases, J lost 0 bases, and 2 bases stayed unmatched. Germline assignment: CDR1 SGHTA and CDR2 FQGTGA. The chain's CDR3 is CASSNSGRDQETQYF. Partial CDR3 DNA: TGTGCCAGCAGCAATAGCGGGAGGGACCAAGAGACC.

As for this clone: Read coverage stops 3 residues before the CDR3 terminus; the germline J gene supplies the remainder. V and J are TRBV28 and TRBJ2-7; tentatively, D is TRBD1 (6 bases). Trimming took 7 bases from V and 0 from J, leaving 16 bases between them. Germline assignment: CDR1 MDHEN and CDR2 SYDVKM. The CDR3 is made up of 15 amino acids. This CDR3 is CASTPNRVNSYEQYF. The sequenced CDR3 bases are TGTGCCAGCACCCCAAACAGGGTTAACTCCTACGAG.

Details on this clone: The missing CDR3 end, 3 residues past where the read stops, is filled in from the germline J gene. This chain joins TRBV10-3 and TRBJ2-2, with 12 nucleotides matching TRBD2. With V trimmed by 8 bases and J by 6 bases, 10 bases remained unmatched. This CDR3 spans 16 amino acids. CDR1 is ENHRY and CDR2 is SYGVKD in the germline V gene. The CDR3 region is CAISASGRAAPGELFF. The CDR3 DNA, read in part, is TGTGCCATCTCGGCTAGCGGGAGGGCCGCCCCCGGGGAG.

A remark on this clone: The CDR3 extends 3 residues past the end of the read, so its final part is completed from the germline J gene. The J gene is TRBJ2-7, the V gene TRBV20-1; maybe TRBD2 (6 bases). The V and J ends lost 0 bases and 3 bases respectively, with 27 bases between them. Germline CDR1 and CDR2: DFQATT and SNEGSKA (reference sequence). The CDR3 has 19 residues. The CDR3 sequence: CSARDYRTYGGAPNYEQYF. The CDR3 bases that were read are TGCAGTGCTAGAGATTACAGGACGTACGGGGGAGCGCCAAACTACGAG.

Concerning this clone: The sequence runs out 3 residues before the end of the CDR3; the remainder is reconstructed from the germline J gene. This sequence joins TRBV20-1 and TRBJ2-5, with TRBD1 matching 8 bases. J was trimmed by 5 bases and V by 8 bases; bases with no gene match: 10. Per the germline V gene, CDR1 is DFQATT and CDR2 is SNEGSKA (reference sequence). The CDR3 runs 13 residues. The CDR3 sequence: CSSTGGTRETQYF. CDR3 DNA (partial): TGCAGTTCCACAGGGGGGACGCGGGAGACC.

For this clone: Read sequence stops 3 residues before the CDR3 end, and the germline J gene provides the missing end. V and J are TRBV7-2 and TRBJ1-2; 10 bases map to TRBD1. The junction had 3 bases not matched to a gene; V was cut back by 5 bases and J by 3 bases. Germline-derived CDR1 and CDR2 are SGHTA and FQGNSA. The CDR3 is 14 amino acids. CDR3: CASSPGTGDYGYTF. The CDR3 DNA, read in part, is TGTGCCAGCAGCCCCGGGACAGGGGACTATGGC.

As to this clone: The missing CDR3 end, 3 residues past where the read stops, is filled in from the germline J gene. The chain employs TRBV20-1 and TRBJ2-5; TRBD1 matches at 8 bases. Trimming took 6 bases from V and 1 from J; bases not matched to a gene: 7. Germline CDR1 reads DFQATT; CDR2 reads SNEGSKA (reference sequence). CDR3 length: 14 residues. The CDR3 loop reads CSAPGQGSQETQYF. CDR3 bases read: TGCAGTGCCCCCGGACAGGGATCCCAAGAGACC.

As regards this clone: The CDR3 goes on 3 residues after the read ends, and that part is filled in from the germline J gene. The V and J genes are TRBV19 and TRBJ2-1, with 8 bases lining up with TRBD2. Germline values: CDR1 LNHDA, CDR2 SQIVND (reference sequence). The CDR3 runs 16 residues. Trimming took 5 bases from V and 7 from J; bases not matched to a gene: 13. The CDR3 loop is CASSPANSGKENEQFF. CDR3 bases read: TGTGCCAGTAGTCCCGCGAATAGCGGGAAAGAGAATGAG.

Details on this clone: The observed sequence ends 3 residues before the CDR3 terminus, with the missing tail filled in from the germline J gene. This chain joins TRBV18 and TRBJ2-7; TRBD1 aligns across 8 bases. After removal of 6 bases from V and 5 bases from J, the junction contained 12 bases not matched to a gene. CDR1 is KGHSH and CDR2 is LQKENI in the germline V gene. The CDR3 spans 15 residues. CDR3 sequence reads: CASSPDRGRGNEQYF. CDR3 bases read: TGTGCCAGCTCCCCCGACAGGGGTAGGGGCAACGAG.

Regarding this clone: Read coverage stops 3 residues before the CDR3 terminus; the germline J gene supplies the remainder. The V call is TRBV19, the J call TRBJ1-3, with D unresolved. Trimming removed 2 bases from V and 0 bases from J, with 8 bases in between. The CDR3 sequence is 15 residues long. Germline-derived CDR1 and CDR2 are LNHDA and SQIVND (reference sequence). CDR3 DNA (partial): TGTGCCAGTAGTATACAGGATAGCTCTGGAAACACC. This gives the protein CASSIQDSSGNT. Given in full, the CDR3 is CASSIQDSSGNTIYF.

Comment on this clone: The sequence runs out 3 residues before the end of the CDR3; the remainder is reconstructed from the germline J gene. The rearrangement links TRBV14 to TRBJ1-6; D unresolved. Germline V gene lookup returns CDR1 SGHDN and CDR2 FVKESK. The CDR3 consists of 13 residues. Deletions cut 6 bases from V and 7 bases from J, with 10 bases between. The CDR3 here is CASSAFANSPLHF. CDR3 DNA, as far as it was read: TGTGCCAGCAGTGCGTTCGCGAATTCACCC. Full variable domain (remainder filled in from reference TRBV14 and TRBJ1-6): EAGVTQFPSHSVIEKGQTVTLRCDPISGHDNLYWYRRVMGKEIKFLLHFVKESKQDESGMPNNRFLAERTGGTYSTLKVQPAELEDSGVYFCASSAFANSPLHFGNGTRLTVT.

A note on this clone: The CDR3 end is not reached by the read, which stops 3 residues before it; the germline J gene fills it in. The chain uses TRBV20-1 and TRBJ2-7; the D is unclear. The CDR3 contains 12 residues. V was trimmed by 1 base and J by 2 bases, leaving 6 bases between them. Germline values: CDR1 DFQATT, CDR2 SNEGSKA (reference sequence). The CDR3 loop reads CSARGLTYEQYF. The sequenced part of the CDR3 DNA is TGCAGTGCTAGAGGACTTACCTACGAG.

As for this clone: The missing CDR3 end, 3 residues past where the read stops, is filled in from the germline J gene. This chain connects TRBV20-1 to TRBJ1-5; 7 positions agree with TRBD1. The V segment lost 3 bases and the J segment 7 bases; nucleotides outside the gene matches: 6. The CDR3 runs to 13 residues. Germline V gene lookup returns CDR1 DFQATT and CDR2 SNEGSKA (reference sequence). CDR3 amino acids: CSASEGARQPQHF. The covered CDR3 bases are TGCAGTGCTAGTGAGGGGGCAAGACAGCCC.

With regard to this clone: The read is 3 residues too short to cover the CDR3 end, so that end is filled in from the germline J gene. J is TRBJ1-1 and V is TRBV19; D ambiguous. With 5 bases removed from V and 1 base from J, the gap between germline ends came to 11 bases. The CDR3 loop spans 14 amino acids. Germline CDR1 is LNHDA and CDR2 is SQIVND (reference sequence). CDR3 amino acids: CASSLRQTNTEAFF. The covered CDR3 bases are TGTGCCAGTAGTCTCCGACAAACGAACACTGAA.

The CDR3 loop is CASSLAGDGRNEQFF. The sequenced CDR3 bases are TGCGCCAGCAGCTTGGCAGGGGACGGGCGGAATGAG. The chain employs TRBV5-1 and TRBJ2-1, with D perhaps TRBD1 (6 bases). The missing CDR3 end, 3 residues past where the read stops, is filled in from the germline J gene. Trimming took off 0 bases at V and 7 bases at J, with 14 bases between the two ends. This CDR3 comprises 15 residues. Per the germline V gene, CDR1 is SGHRS and CDR2 is YFSETQ. The whole variable domain, remainder taken from reference TRBV5-1 and TRBJ2-1, is KAGVTQTPRYLIKTRGQQVTLSCSPISGHRSVSWYQQTPGQGLQFLFEYFSETQRNKGNFPGRFSGRQFSNSRSEMNVSTLELGDSALYLCASSLAGDGRNEQFFGPGTRLTVL.